This T cell receptor (beta chain) came from a study of beta chain features in type 1 diabetes. Study-level findings and limits: PCR might favor shorter templates, equally in patients and controls.

Trimming removed 0 bases from V and 3 bases from J, with 14 bases in between. The CDR3 sequence is 16 residues long. Per the germline V gene, CDR1 is SGHNT and CDR2 is YYREEE (reference sequence). Comment on this clone: Its antigen is currently unknown.

The investigators reverse transcribed all of the isolated RNA, so they sequenced expressed TCRB transcripts. Sequencing was performed with immunoSEQ multiplex PCR; in TCRdb, only in-frame clones are kept and a portion is missing. The sample shows about 930,000 clones, roughly 15% of them seen only once. V gene TRBV5-4 combines with J gene TRBJ2-3; D perhaps matches TRBD1 (5 bases). The sample comprised naive CD4+ T cells from blood. The source of this sequence is a woman aged 18-29 years in good health. CDR3 sequence reads: CASSLGRGASTDTQYF. The DNA for the CDR3 is TGTGCCAGCAGCTTGGGAAGGGGCGCCTCTACAGATACGCAGTATTTT.